This T cell receptor beta chain was captured in a study of graft-versus-host responses after intestinal transplantation. Overall study context: Multivisceral, liver-intestinal, or isolated intestinal transplants were given to recipients. Every one of the recipients received anti-thymocyte globulin induction and afterwards took tacrolimus and steroids for about 3 years.

CDR1 and CDR2 (germline): MGHRA, YSYEKL. Losses at the gene ends were 3 bases for V and 6 bases for J; bases not matched to a gene: 14. The CDR3 loop spans 18 amino acids. Sequencing used immunoSEQ multiplex PCR; TCRdb keeps in-frame clones, though not all of them. Altogether 65,000 to 100,000 clones are present, about nine tenths being singletons, with the ten largest covering roughly 0.4%. Points from the study as a whole: Investigators detected GvH clones in recipient marrow, with some emerging earlier in ileum or blood. Elevated graft-versus-host to host-versus-graft clonal ratios in allografts were recorded for patients with graft-donor T cell macrochimerism.

Notes on this clone: What it recognizes is unknown.

Sequenced here: unstimulated CD8+ T cells sorted from spleen or lymph node cells, sampled before transplant. This clonotype was sampled from a human donor who was the organ donor for an intestinal transplant. The chain is built from TRBV4-1 and TRBJ2-7; TRBD2 matches at 13 bases. CDR3 loop: CASSHGPPGLAGESEQYF. DNA for the CDR3: TGCGCCAGCAGCCACGGACCGCCTGGACTAGCGGGGGAGTCCGAGCAGTACTTC.